The entry below gives a single TCR beta chain sequence along with its context. The data belong to a study of blood T cells in healthy people across ages. Per sample, extraction of total RNA gave at least 6 micrograms in every case. Alongside a J-beta primer mix, a sample-barcoded 5' primer served in a second PCR lasting about 7 to 11 cycles. TCRdb re-analysed the 5' RACE reads in MiXCR, keeping a single row per CDR3 protein. The sample has around 990,000 distinct CDR3 sequences; under 30% are singletons. The CDR3 has 13 amino acids. Germline lookup yields CDR1 SGHAT and CDR2 FQNNGV. Between the trimmed V and J ends, which lost 8 bases and 5 bases, there was a span of 15 bases. This sample also appeared in a second study, on T cells of mothers and their children. That work contributes: Related and unrelated pairs show TCR recombination output that thymic selection shapes similarly.

The specimen sequenced was blood. The rearrangement links TRBV11-2 to TRBJ2-5; D might be TRBD2 (6 bases). The sequence was collected from a girl under 10 years old in good health. CDR3 nucleotide sequence: TGTGCCAGCGGAGGGGTGTGGGAGGAGACCCAGTACTTC. Residues: CASGGVWEETQYF.